This TCR beta chain was profiled in a study of blood T cell repertoires in COVID-19. Whole-study context: The samples span acute and convalescent COVID-19 from the United States, Italy and Spain. T cells, B-cell-depleted T cells, or PBMCs provided the cDNA or gDNA that served as material.

This clone was observed a single time. Germline V gene sequence: CDR1 SGHRS, CDR2 YFSETQ. This CDR3 has 16 amino acids. The trim removed 0 bases at V and 5 bases at J, leaving 6 bases unmatched. Authors' data handling: Reference gene primer amplification yielded estimated nucleated cell counts. Clones were sequenced by immunoSEQ multiplex PCR, and TCRdb holds only the in-frame ones, with some missing. Clone size and V and J calls were adopted from that table, with D and trimming inferred from the DNA. This table has 300,000 or so clones, around nine tenths appearing once. The sequencing input was peripheral blood. The source of this sequence is a man between 70 and 80 years old with acute or convalescent COVID-19. The J gene is TRBJ2-5, the V gene TRBV5-1, with TRBD2 matching 11 bases. The CDR3 reads CASSLALAGGRETQYF. The CDR3 DNA reads as TGCGCCAGCAGCTTGGCTCTAGCGGGGGGTAGGGAGACCCAGTACTTC.